This TCR beta chain was captured by sequencing in a study of cytomegalovirus exposure and HLA in healthy donors. Points from the study as a whole: The dataset shows that most TCR sequences were rare, while some public TCRs occurred in many donors. It was 150 or so TCR beta chains that were listed as cytomegalovirus-associated.

Separate from the roughly 700-subject first cohort, the roughly 110-subject validation cohort was the one that the donors belonged to. This CDR3 comprises 12 residues. Trimming left V 5 bases short and J 6 bases short, with 10 bases between. In germline, CDR1 is SQVTM, CDR2 ANQGSEA. Some clones are missing from TCRdb's copy, which holds only in-frame ones; the method was immunoSEQ multiplex PCR. The table lists over 150,000 clones, just over 85% of them singletons. Points on this clone: Its antigen remains unknown.

The receptor was derived from a human donor in good health. Sequencing input: PBMCs. V usage is TRBV29-1 and J usage is TRBJ2-2; TRBD2 might be the D (5 bases). The CDR3, as DNA: TGCAGCGTTCCTCGGGAATCCGGGGAGCTGTTTTTT. This codes for CSVPRESGELFF.